The 15 T cell receptor beta chains in this list originate from one sample, sequenced in a study of Ad26.COV2.S vaccination and SARS-CoV-2 variants. Sequencing was performed with immunoSEQ multiplex PCR; in TCRdb, only in-frame clones are kept and a portion is missing. Among some 350,000 clones listed, 92% were seen once. This specimen was peripheral blood, taken after recovery from COVID-19. The receptors were gathered from a human donor who had recovered from COVID-19.

The chain carries TRBV4-3 and TRBJ1-6; D is unclear. CDR1 and CDR2 from the germline V gene are LGHNA and YSLEER. Trimming cost V 0 bases and J 10 bases, with 10 bases left between them. The CDR3 has 14 amino acids. CDR3 amino acids: CASSQDRALSPLHF. As DNA, the CDR3 is TGCGCCAGCAGCCAAGATCGGGCCCTGTCACCCCTCCACTTT.

In this sample, this clone turned up a few times. This chain joins TRBV7-6 and TRBJ1-5, with no clear D. V gave up 0 bases and J gave up 7 bases, with 7 bases separating them. CDR3 length equals 13 residues. Germline loops: CDR1 SGHVS, CDR2 FNYEAQ. DNA of the CDR3: TGTGCCAGCAGCTTAGCTTTGGGGCAGCCCCAGCATTTT. Its protein is CASSLALGQPQHF. The entire variable domain, with the rest obtained from reference TRBV7-6 and TRBJ1-5, is as follows: GAGVSQSPRYKVTKRGQDVALRCDPISGHVSLYWYRQALGQGPEFLTYFNYEAQQDKSGLPNDRFSAERPEGSISTLTIQRTEQRDSAMYRCASSLALGQPQHFGDGTRLSIL.

This chain links TRBV6-6 with TRBJ2-3; 10 positions match TRBD2. V was clipped by 6 bases and J by 0 bases; unmatched bases: 6. Germline CDR1 MNHNY, CDR2 SVGAGI (reference sequence). This CDR3 is 16 amino acids long. CDR3 protein: CASSRRLAGSTDTQYF. CDR3 in DNA: TGTGCCAGCAGCCGGCGACTAGCGGGTAGCACAGATACGCAGTATTTT.

The chain combines TRBV11-2 with TRBJ1-2; D gene uncertain. The V and J ends lost 1 base and 6 bases respectively, with 15 bases between them. Germline V gene sequence: CDR1 SGHAT, CDR2 FQNNGV. The CDR3 sequence is 15 residues long. The CDR3: CASSLGGREFDGYTF. The CDR3 nucleotides read TGTGCCAGCAGCTTAGGCGGTAGGGAATTCGATGGCTACACCTTC.

This chain connects TRBV2 to TRBJ1-5; D remains unclear. The CDR3 consists of 14 residues. V was clipped by 7 bases and J by 0 bases, with 10 bases between them. Germline loops: CDR1 SNHLY, CDR2 FYNNEI. CDR3 nucleotide sequence: TGTGCCAGCACCCACTATGTTAGCAATCAGCCCCAGCATTTT. This sequence encodes CASTHYVSNQPQHF.

This clone was recorded once. The CDR3 region is CASSEIGTVSNQPQHF. For the CDR3, the DNA is TGTGCCAGCAGTGAAATTGGGACAGTGAGCAATCAGCCCCAGCATTTT. The chain joins TRBV6-1 to TRBJ1-5, with 7 bases that match TRBD1. Trimming at V came to 2 bases and at J to 1 base, leaving 5 bases not matched to a gene. CDR3 length: 16 amino acids. Germline CDR1 is MNHNS and CDR2 is SASEGT.

The chain employs TRBV5-1 and TRBJ2-2; the D gene is possibly TRBD2 (7 bases). In germline, CDR1 is SGHRS, CDR2 YFSETQ. The CDR3 has 14 residues. V lost 4 bases and J lost 4, with 11 bases in between. Here the CDR3 reads CASSPGEGTGELFF. CDR3 DNA: TGCGCCAGCAGCCCAGGGGAGGGCACCGGGGAGCTGTTTTTT. Using reference TRBV5-1 and TRBJ2-2 for the parts outside the CDR3, the full variable domain is KAGVTQTPRYLIKTRGQQVTLSCSPISGHRSVSWYQQTPGQGLQFLFEYFSETQRNKGNFPGRFSGRQFSNSRSEMNVSTLELGDSALYLCASSPGEGTGELFFGEGSRLTVL.

The chain combines TRBV27 with TRBJ1-2; 9 positions match TRBD1. With V trimmed by 1 base and J by 4 bases, 7 bases remained unmatched. The CDR3 contains 16 residues. CDR1 and CDR2 (germline): MNHEY, SMNVEV (reference sequence). CDR3 nucleotide sequence: TGTGCCAGCAGTTTATTTAGACAGGGGGGCCTCTATGGCTACACCTTC. It translates to CASSLFRQGGLYGYTF.

The chain uses TRBV6-2 or TRBV6-3 and TRBJ1-5; D call uncertain. V was cut by 6 bases and J by 3 bases, with 15 bases left in between. Germline values: CDR1 MNHEY, CDR2 SVGEGT. This CDR3 spans 15 amino acids. In DNA, the CDR3 is TGTGCCAGCAGCCAACCATCCACCTCCAATCAGCCCCAGCATTTT. Its protein is CASSQPSTSNQPQHF.

The chain uses TRBV27 and TRBJ2-7; 7 positions match TRBD1. CDR1 is MNHEY, CDR2 SMNVEV, per germline (reference sequence). The CDR3 loop spans 14 amino acids. The trim removed 0 bases at V and 2 bases at J, leaving 1 base unmatched. The CDR3: CASSLSQGAYEQYF. The CDR3 coding sequence is TGTGCCAGCAGTTTATCCCAGGGGGCCTACGAGCAGTACTTC.

To note about this clone: One end of the junction does not line up with germline, which may come from a read error. V usage is TRBV3-1 (or the pseudogene TRBV3-2) and J usage is TRBJ1-1, with D tentatively TRBD1 (5 bases). Germline CDR1 and CDR2: LGHDT and YNNKEL (reference sequence). This CDR3 region has 15 residues. Here the CDR3 DNA reads TGTGCCAGCAGTCAAGATCCGAGGGGTAGATACGAAGCTTTCTTT. It encodes CASSQDPRGRYEAFF.

The chain recombines TRBV19 with TRBJ2-3; 10 bases align to TRBD2. CDR1 and CDR2 from the germline V gene are LNHDA and SQIVND (reference sequence). The CDR3 has 15 residues. Germline trimming cut 5 bases from V and 5 bases from J; bases unmatched to any gene: 7. CDR3: CASSVSGGWLDTQYF. The CDR3 DNA follows: TGTGCCAGTAGTGTTAGCGGGGGGTGGTTAGATACGCAGTATTTT.

This chain uses TRBV6-6 with TRBJ1-2; 9 bases are shared with TRBD1. Germline CDR1 reads MNHNY; CDR2 reads SVGAGI (reference sequence). The CDR3 has 13 residues. The V gene end was trimmed by 7 bases and the J gene end by 7 bases; junction bases not matched to a gene: 7. The CDR3 DNA follows: TGTGCCAGCACGACAGGGGGTGTTGGTGGCTACACCTTC. Its protein is CASTTGGVGGYTF.

V gene TRBV5-5 combines with J gene TRBJ1-4; D might be TRBD1 (5 bases). Germline values: CDR1 SGHKS, CDR2 YYEKEE (reference sequence). V dropped 4 bases and J dropped 0 bases, with 10 bases sitting between them. CDR3 length equals 15 residues. The CDR3 loop reads CASSADSATNEKLFF. CDR3 nucleotide sequence: TGTGCCAGCAGCGCAGACAGTGCAACTAATGAAAAACTGTTTTTT.

The chain is built from TRBV7-3 and TRBJ2-3; D unresolved. V lost 5 bases and J 4 bases, leaving 13 bases between the germline ends. The germline gives CDR1 SGHTA, CDR2 FQGTGA. This CDR3 has 14 residues. The CDR3 protein is CASSRGGSADTQYF. For the CDR3, the DNA is TGTGCCAGCAGCCGCGGTGGGTCCGCAGATACGCAGTATTTT.